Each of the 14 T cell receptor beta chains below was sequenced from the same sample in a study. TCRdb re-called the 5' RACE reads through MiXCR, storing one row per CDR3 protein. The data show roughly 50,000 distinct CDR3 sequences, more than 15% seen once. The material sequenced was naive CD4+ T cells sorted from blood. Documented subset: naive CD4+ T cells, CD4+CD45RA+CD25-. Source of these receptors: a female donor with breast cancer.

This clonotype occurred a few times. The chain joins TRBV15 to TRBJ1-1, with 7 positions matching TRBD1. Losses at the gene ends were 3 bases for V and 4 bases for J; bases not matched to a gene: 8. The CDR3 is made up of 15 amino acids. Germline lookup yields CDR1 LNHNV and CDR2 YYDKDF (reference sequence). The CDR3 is CATSRDRTRATEAFF. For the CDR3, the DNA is TGTGCCACCAGCAGGGACAGGACCCGGGCCACTGAAGCTTTCTTT.

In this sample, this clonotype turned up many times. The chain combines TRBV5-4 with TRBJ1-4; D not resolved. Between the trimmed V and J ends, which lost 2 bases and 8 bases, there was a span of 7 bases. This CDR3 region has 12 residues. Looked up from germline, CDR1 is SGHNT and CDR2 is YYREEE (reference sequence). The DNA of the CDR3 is TGTGCCAGCAGCTTACCGGGAGAAAAACTGTTTTTT. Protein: CASSLPGEKLFF. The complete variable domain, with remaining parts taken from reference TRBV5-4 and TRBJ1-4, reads ETGVTQSPTHLIKTRGQQVTLRCSSQSGHNTVSWYQQALGQGPQFIFQYYREEENGRGNFPPRFSGLQFPNYSSELNVNALELDDSALYLCASSLPGEKLFFGSGTQLSVL.

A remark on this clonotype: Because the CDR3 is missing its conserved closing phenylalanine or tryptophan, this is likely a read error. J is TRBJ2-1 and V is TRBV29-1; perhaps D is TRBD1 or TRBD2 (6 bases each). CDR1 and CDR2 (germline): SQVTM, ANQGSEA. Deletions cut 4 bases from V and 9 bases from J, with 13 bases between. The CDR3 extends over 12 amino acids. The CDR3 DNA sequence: TGCAGCGTTGGCTGGGGGGCGGGTGAGCAGTTCCTC. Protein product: CSVGWGAGEQFL.

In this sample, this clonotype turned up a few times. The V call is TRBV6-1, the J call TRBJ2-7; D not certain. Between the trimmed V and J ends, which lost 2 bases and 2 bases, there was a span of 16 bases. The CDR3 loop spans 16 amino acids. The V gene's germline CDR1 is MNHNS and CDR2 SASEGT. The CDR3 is CASSELVAGFAYEQYF. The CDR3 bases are TGTGCCAGCAGTGAACTAGTGGCAGGATTTGCCTACGAGCAGTACTTC.

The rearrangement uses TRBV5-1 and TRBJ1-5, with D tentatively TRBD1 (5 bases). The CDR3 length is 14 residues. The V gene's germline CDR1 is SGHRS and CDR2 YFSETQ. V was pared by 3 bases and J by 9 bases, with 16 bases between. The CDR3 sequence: CASSSGTGTSPQHF. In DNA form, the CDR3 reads TGCGCCAGCAGCTCCGGGACGGGAACGTCGCCCCAGCATTTT.

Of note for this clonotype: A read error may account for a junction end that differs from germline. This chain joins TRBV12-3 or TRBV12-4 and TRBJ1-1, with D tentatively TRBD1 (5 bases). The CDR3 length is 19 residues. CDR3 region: CTSSLAVVRSQRGNTEAFF. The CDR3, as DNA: TGTACCAGCAGTTTAGCCGTGGTTCGTAGTCAAAGGGGGAACACTGAAGCTTTCTTT.

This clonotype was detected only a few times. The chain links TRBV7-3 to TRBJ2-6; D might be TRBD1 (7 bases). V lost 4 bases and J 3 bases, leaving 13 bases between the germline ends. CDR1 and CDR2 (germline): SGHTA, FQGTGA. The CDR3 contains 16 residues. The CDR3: CASSSQGGFGANVLTF. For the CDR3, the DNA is TGTGCCAGCAGCTCTCAGGGGGGCTTTGGGGCCAACGTCCTGACTTTC.

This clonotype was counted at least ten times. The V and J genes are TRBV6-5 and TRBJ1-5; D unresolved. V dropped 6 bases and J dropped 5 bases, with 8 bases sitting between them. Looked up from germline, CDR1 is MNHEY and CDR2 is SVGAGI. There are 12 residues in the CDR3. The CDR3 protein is CASSGLDQPQHF. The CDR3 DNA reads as TGTGCCAGCAGCGGCCTTGATCAGCCCCAGCATTTT.

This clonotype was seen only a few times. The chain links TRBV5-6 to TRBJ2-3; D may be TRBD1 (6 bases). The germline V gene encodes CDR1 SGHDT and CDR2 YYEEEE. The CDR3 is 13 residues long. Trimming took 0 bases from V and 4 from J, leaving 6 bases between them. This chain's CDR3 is CASSLDRADTQYF. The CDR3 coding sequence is TGTGCCAGCAGCTTGGACAGGGCAGATACGCAGTATTTT.

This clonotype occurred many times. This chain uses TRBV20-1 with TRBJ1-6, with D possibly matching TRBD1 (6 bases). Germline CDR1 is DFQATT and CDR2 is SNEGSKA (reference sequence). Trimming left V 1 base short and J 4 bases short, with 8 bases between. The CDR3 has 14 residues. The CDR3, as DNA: TGCAGTGCTAGAGCAGGGGCATATAATTCACCCCTCCACTTT. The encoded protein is CSARAGAYNSPLHF.

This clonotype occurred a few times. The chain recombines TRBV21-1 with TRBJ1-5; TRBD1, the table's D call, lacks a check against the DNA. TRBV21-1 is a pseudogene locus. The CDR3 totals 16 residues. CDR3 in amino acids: CASSIYRGFRNQPQHF. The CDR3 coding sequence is TGTGCCAGCAGCATTTACAGGGGGTTTCGCAATCAGCCCCAGCATTTT.

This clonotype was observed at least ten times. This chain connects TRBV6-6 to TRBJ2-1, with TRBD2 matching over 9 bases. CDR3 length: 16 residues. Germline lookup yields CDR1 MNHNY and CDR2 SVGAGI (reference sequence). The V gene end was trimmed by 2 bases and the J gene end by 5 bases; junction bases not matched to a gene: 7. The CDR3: CASSYRREGPNNEQFF. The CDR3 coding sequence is TGTGCCAGCAGTTACAGGCGGGAGGGCCCAAACAATGAGCAGTTCTTC.

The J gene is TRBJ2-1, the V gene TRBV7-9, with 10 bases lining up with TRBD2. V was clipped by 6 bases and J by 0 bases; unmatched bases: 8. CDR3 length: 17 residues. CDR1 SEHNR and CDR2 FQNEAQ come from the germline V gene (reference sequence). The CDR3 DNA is TGTGCCAGCAGTTCAGCGGGGGGGGGACACTCCTACAATGAGCAGTTCTTC. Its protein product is CASSSAGGGHSYNEQFF.

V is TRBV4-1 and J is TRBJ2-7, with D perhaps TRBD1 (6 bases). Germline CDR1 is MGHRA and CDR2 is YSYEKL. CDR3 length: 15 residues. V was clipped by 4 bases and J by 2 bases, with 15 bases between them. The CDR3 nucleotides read TGCGCCAGCAGCCCCTTAGCCAGGGGCCCCTACGAGCAGTACTTC. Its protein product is CASSPLARGPYEQYF.